The 22 T cell receptor beta chains reported below all come from one sample, sequenced in a study of spatial heterogeneity in lung cancer. Study results and caveats: It was found that expanded intratumoral alpha and beta TCR counts tracked tumor mutation counts.

Their antigen targets remain unknown. Sample time point: sample taken at primary tumor resection. TCRdb fed the 5' RACE reads into MiXCR, producing one record per CDR3 protein. The data contain about 9,800 distinct CDR3 sequences, about 53% of them seen just once; the ten biggest clones take up around 28%. The material was lung tumor tissue, obtained at surgery. All receptors come from a female donor with early-stage non-small cell lung cancer.

Worth noting for this clonotype: This beta chain is a stray read from a library made for alpha chains; its abundance is not meaningful. CDR3 residues: CASSLDAATDTQYF. In DNA form, the CDR3 reads TGCGCCAGCAGCTTGGATGCGGCCACAGATACGCAGTATTTT. The chain joins TRBV5-1 to TRBJ2-3; the D is unclear. Trimming shortened V by 0 bases and J by 2 bases, and 7 bases separated the two germline ends. Germline V gene sequence: CDR1 SGHRS, CDR2 YFSETQ. CDR3 size: 14 residues.

This clonotype has a handful of counts. This beta chain is an off-target read within a library intended for alpha chains, so its frequency means little. The chain is built from TRBV7-9 and TRBJ1-2; D is perhaps TRBD1 (5 bases). Trimming took off 4 bases at V and 6 bases at J, with 18 bases between the two ends. Per germline, CDR1 SEHNR and CDR2 FQNEAQ (reference sequence). The CDR3 has 15 amino acids. The CDR3 sequence is CASSSYGSGENGYTF. In DNA form, the CDR3 reads TGTGCCAGCAGCTCGTACGGTTCGGGGGAGAATGGCTACACCTTC.

This clonotype was found a few times. The library was prepared for alpha chains; this beta chain is a stray read, so its frequency means little. The chain has TRBV28 and TRBJ1-2, with TRBD1 as a possible D gene (5 bases). The CDR3 has 14 amino acids. The V end lost 6 bases, the J end lost 4 bases, and 15 bases lay between the germline ends. The germline CDR1 and CDR2 sequences are MDHEN and SYDVKM. The CDR3 DNA reads as TGTGCCAGCAGAACCGACAGATTATTCTATGGCTACACCTTC. This codes for CASRTDRLFYGYTF.

There are a few counts of this clonotype. Found in a library prepared for alpha chains, this beta chain is an off-target read, and its abundance has little meaning. This chain links TRBV7-8 with TRBJ2-2; TRBD1 aligns across 8 bases. The CDR3 covers 16 residues. The V and J ends lost 3 bases and 0 bases, in that order; junction bases with no gene match: 3. The V gene's germline CDR1 is SGHVS and CDR2 FQNEAQ. CDR3 sequence: CASSLTGQANTGELFF. The CDR3 region has the DNA TGTGCCAGCAGCTTGACGGGACAGGCGAACACCGGGGAGCTGTTTTTT.

This clonotype was recorded only once. The library was designed around alpha chains, so this beta chain is a stray read whose abundance carries little weight. V gene TRBV20-1 combines with J gene TRBJ2-3; D unresolved. Germline-derived CDR1 and CDR2 are DFQATT and SNEGSKA (reference sequence). The CDR3 loop spans 14 amino acids. The germline V and J ends were trimmed by 4 bases and 2 bases, with 13 bases remaining between them. The CDR3 region has the DNA TGCAGTGCTACAGAGAAAGAAACCACAGATACGCAGTATTTT. Translating gives CSATEKETTDTQYF.

In the case of this clonotype: Because the library targeted alpha chains, this beta chain is an off-target read whose size means little. CDR3 region: CASSSEGPTEAFF. The CDR3 DNA sequence: TGCGCCAGCAGCTCCGAGGGGCCCACTGAAGCTTTCTTT. The rearrangement links TRBV5-1 to TRBJ1-1; perhaps TRBD1 as D (5 bases). CDR3 length: 13 amino acids. The germline gives CDR1 SGHRS, CDR2 YFSETQ. The germline V and J ends were trimmed by 3 bases and 4 bases, with 10 bases remaining between them.

By share, this clonotype ranks as large. The library was prepared for alpha chains; this beta chain is a stray read, so its frequency means little. The V and J genes are TRBV15 and TRBJ2-1; no reliable D call. Trimming removed 2 bases at V and 0 bases at J, with 8 bases between. CDR1 LNHNV and CDR2 YYDKDF come from the germline V gene (reference sequence). The CDR3 runs 15 residues. CDR3 bases: TGTGCCACCAGCAGAATGCGGCCCTCCTACAATGAGCAGTTCTTC. This gives the protein CATSRMRPSYNEQFF. The full variable domain, completed using reference TRBV15 and TRBJ2-1, is DAMVIQNPRYQVTQFGKPVTLSCSQTLNHNVMYWYQQKSSQAPKLLFHYYDKDFNNEADTPDNFQSRRPNTSFCFLDIRSPGLGDTAMYLCATSRMRPSYNEQFFGPGTRLTVL.

With respect to this clonotype: The size of this beta chain means little, since it is a stray read in a library made for alpha chains. The chain combines TRBV6-7 with TRBJ2-7; D is tentatively TRBD1 or TRBD2 (5 bases each). TRBV6-7 is given ORF status, its function remaining uncertain. CDR3 size: 11 residues. The V end was cut by 6 bases, the J end by 12 bases, with 15 bases between. In DNA form, the CDR3 reads TGTGCCAGCAGACGGGACCCCCGCGTGTACTTC. Translating it yields CASRRDPRVYF.

Worth noting for this clonotype: As an off-target read in a library built for alpha chains, this beta chain has a frequency of little significance. The V and J genes are TRBV7-2 and TRBJ2-1, with D perhaps matching TRBD1 or TRBD2 (5 bases each). Germline V gives CDR1 SGHTA, CDR2 FQGNSA. The CDR3 spans 16 residues. V lost 1 base to trimming and J lost 2 bases, with 12 bases between them. As DNA, the CDR3 is TGTGCCAGCAGCTTAGTGTGGGGACGGGCCTACAATGAGCAGTTCTTC. Translation gives CASSLVWGRAYNEQFF.

A word on this clonotype: This may be a read error, as it is one base from a much larger clone. For a library built for alpha chains, this beta chain is a stray read; little rests on its size. The chain is built from TRBV5-1 and TRBJ2-2, with D hard to call. The CDR3 runs to 12 residues. Germline lookup yields CDR1 SGHRS and CDR2 YFSETQ. The CDR3 region has the DNA TGCGCCAGCATCTTGAACACCGGGGAGCTGTTTTTT. Its protein is CASILNTGELFF.

Regarding this clonotype: With the library built for alpha chains, this beta chain is off target and its frequency is not meaningful. CDR3 amino acids: CSARESSKRTGGNEQFF. The CDR3 DNA reads as TGCAGTGCTAGAGAATCCTCAAAAAGGACAGGGGGGAATGAGCAGTTCTTC. This chain links TRBV20-1 with TRBJ2-1; 10 positions agree with TRBD1. The CDR3 has 17 residues. V dropped 0 bases and J dropped 7; count of bases not matched to a gene: 12. Germline V gene sequence: CDR1 DFQATT, CDR2 SNEGSKA (reference sequence).

Note on this clonotype: As an off-target read in a library built for alpha chains, this beta chain has a frequency of little significance. The genes are TRBV20-1 and TRBJ2-1; D tentatively reads TRBD1 or TRBD2 (6 bases each). Germline values: CDR1 DFQATT, CDR2 SNEGSKA (reference sequence). The V end lost 3 bases, the J end lost 10 bases, and 13 bases lay between the germline ends. The CDR3 extends over 12 amino acids. CDR3 nucleotide sequence: TGCAGTGCTAGGGGGGGCCTCCTAGAGCAGTTCTTC. It codes for CSARGGLLEQFF.

Turning to this clonotype: This beta chain is off target for a library built for alpha chains, so its abundance means little. The V and J genes are TRBV9 and TRBJ2-3; the D gene is possibly TRBD2 (5 bases). CDR1 is SGDLS and CDR2 is YYNGEE in the germline V gene. CDR3 length: 13 amino acids. V lost 7 bases, J lost 0 bases, and 9 bases lay in between. The CDR3 coding sequence is TGTGCCAGCTCGCGCGGGAGCACAGATACGCAGTATTTT. Translated, it gives CASSRGSTDTQYF.

The table lists this clonotype with a few counts. Little can be read into the size of this beta chain, an off-target read in a library designed for alpha chains. J is TRBJ1-1 and V is TRBV6-5; D may be TRBD1 (5 bases). The germline V gene has CDR1 MNHEY and CDR2 SVGAGI. V was shortened by 1 base and J by 3 bases, with 15 bases between the two germline ends. The CDR3 spans 16 residues. This chain's CDR3 is CASSYLGVGTYTEAFF. As DNA, the CDR3 is TGTGCCAGCAGTTACTTGGGGGTGGGCACCTACACTGAAGCTTTCTTT.

This clonotype turned up a few times. This beta chain came through as a stray read in a library set up for alpha chains, and its size says little. V is TRBV20-1 and J is TRBJ1-2, with a tentative D call TRBD1 (5 bases). This CDR3 has 13 amino acids. Germline V gives CDR1 DFQATT, CDR2 SNEGSKA (reference sequence). V gave up 5 bases and J gave up 0 bases, with 10 bases separating them. The CDR3 protein is CSAGTSANYGYTF. The DNA for the CDR3 is TGCAGTGCTGGGACCTCAGCTAACTATGGCTACACCTTC.

This clonotype was counted a few times. In a library made to pick up alpha chains, this beta chain is a stray read with a size that means little. The chain is built from TRBV4-1 and TRBJ2-1; a possible D gene is TRBD2 (7 bases). Germline-derived CDR1 and CDR2 are MGHRA and YSYEKL. V lost 4 bases and J lost 6, with 13 bases in between. The CDR3 consists of 14 residues. CDR3 DNA: TGCGCCAGCAGCCCCAAGGGGGGGGGCAATGAGCAGTTCTTC. It yields the protein CASSPKGGGNEQFF.

This clonotype has just a few counts. A library made for alpha chains picked up this beta chain off target, so its size means little. The genes are TRBV2 and TRBJ2-1; D is ambiguous. Looked up from germline, CDR1 is SNHLY and CDR2 is FYNNEI. The CDR3 is made up of 11 amino acids. The V end was cut by 8 bases, the J end by 8 bases, with 10 bases between. The DNA of the CDR3 is TGTGCCAGCGCTGAAGTCTATGAGCAGTTCTTC. It is translated as CASAEVYEQFF.

Points on this clonotype: The library was prepared for alpha chains; this beta chain is a stray read, so its frequency means little. The J gene is TRBJ2-5, the V gene TRBV18; no firm D call. Germline lookup yields CDR1 KGHSH and CDR2 LQKENI. The ends were cut back, 3 bases at V and 0 bases at J, with 2 bases in the middle. CDR3 length: 12 amino acids. This chain's CDR3 is CASSPYQETQYF. CDR3 coding DNA: TGTGCCAGCTCACCGTACCAAGAGACCCAGTACTTC.

About this clonotype itself: Because the library targeted alpha chains, this beta chain is an off-target read whose size means little. This chain links TRBV29-1 with TRBJ2-1, with D uncertain. The CDR3 is 11 residues long. V lost 4 bases, J lost 3 bases, and 4 bases lay in between. Looked up from germline, CDR1 is SQVTM and CDR2 is ANQGSEA. The CDR3 reads CSVGDYNEQFF. CDR3 coding DNA: TGCAGCGTTGGCGACTACAATGAGCAGTTCTTC.

On this clonotype itself: This beta chain lies outside the target of a library built for alpha chains; its clone size means little. This chain connects TRBV20-1 to TRBJ2-7; D not certain. V lost 6 bases and J lost 5, with 14 bases in between. The CDR3 has 12 residues. CDR1 is DFQATT, CDR2 SNEGSKA, per germline (reference sequence). CDR3 DNA sequence: TGCAGTGCCAGCATGACCGGAAACGAGCAGTACTTC. Translation: CSASMTGNEQYF.

Only one count was recorded for this clonotype. The size of this beta chain means little, since it is a stray read in a library made for alpha chains. The CDR3 loop reads CASSLRQGEAGELFF. The CDR3 DNA follows: TGTGCCAGCAGCTTAAGACAGGGGGAGGCGGGGGAGCTGTTTTTT. The rearrangement uses TRBV7-2 and TRBJ2-2, with TRBD1 matching 9 bases. CDR3 length: 15 residues. Trimming removed 2 bases from V and 8 bases from J; junction bases left unmatched: 6. Germline CDR1 SGHTA, CDR2 FQGNSA.

About this clonotype: This beta chain is a stray read from a library made for alpha chains; its abundance is not meaningful. The rearrangement joins TRBV19 to TRBJ1-1; 7 bases are a match to TRBD1. The CDR3 runs to 15 residues. Per the germline V gene, CDR1 is LNHDA and CDR2 is SQIVND (reference sequence). J gave up 7 bases and V 6 bases, and 14 bases lay outside the gene matches. This CDR3 is CASRRQGRYDNEAFF. The DNA of the CDR3 is TGTGCCAGTAGAAGACAGGGCCGTTACGATAATGAAGCTTTCTTT.